Below, one TCR beta chain is given with its context. Its specific antigen is unknown. No per-base quality is available; no much larger clone lies one base away. Library method: the immunoSEQ multiplex PCR assay. The multiplex PCR relied on a mix of 60 forward primers for TCR Vbeta segments and 13 reverse primers for TCR Jbeta segments. The CDR3 region of rearranged TCR beta genes was amplified from genomic DNA with a multiplex PCR assay. The Illumina HiSeq System was used to sequence the amplified TCR beta libraries as 87-base-pair reads. Per the authors' processing: A later analysis tallied 75 million to 95 million unique TCR beta chains across the roughly 610 repertoires, and about 12 million of those chains were shared by two or more donors. Raw reads were error-corrected and collapsed into unique sequences by a nearest-neighbor algorithm in which closely related sequences were merged to remove PCR and sequencing errors. Alignment of CDR3 sequences to IMGT reference sequences was used to assign V, D and J gene segments. For a sequence to be retained, at least a six-nucleotide match to both a V gene segment and a J gene segment was required. Rearrangements were classified as productive when the CDR3 lacked stop codons and remained in frame with V and J, and all other rearrangements were classified as non-productive. CDR3 was defined by IMGT convention, running from the second conserved V-encoded cysteine to the conserved J-encoded phenylalanine. In an earlier analysis of just under 600 of the donors, sequences lacking an unambiguous match to a single V gene segment were excluded. An earlier analysis of a few hundred of the donors called V segments functional above 56.7% productive rearrangements and segregating when the between-donor standard deviation exceeded 5%. A statistical classification framework was built to diagnose cytomegalovirus status from the catalog of TCR beta chain sequences. In a later analysis, V and J genes were assigned by comparing TCR nucleotide sequences against IMGT/GENE-DB human TR gene sequences. The TCRdist pipeline was used in a later analysis to assign CDR3 sequences and most-parsimonious VDJ recombination scenarios. A later analysis defined each TCR beta chain by its CDR3 amino acid sequence plus V-gene family, and excluded reads lacking a unique V-gene family. A later analysis removed several hundred highly shared, low-generation-probability nucleotide sequences to deal with suspected cross-contamination and a sequencing artifact. In a later analysis, a clonal expansion index for each public chain was calculated from normalized within-repertoire ranks of inferred template counts. In a later analysis, generation probabilities were computed using a VDJ recombination model fitted to out-of-frame rearrangements, and the results were checked against IGoR. Hypergeometric tests were used in a later analysis to score TCR-TCR, TCR-HLA and TCR-CMV co-occurrence, with a repertoire-size bias correction applied to the TCR pairs. A later analysis estimated false discovery rates by permuting HLA or CMV assignments 20 times. A later analysis grouped co-occurring TCRs with DBSCAN, adding TCRdist sequence similarity when clustering within HLA-allele-positive subsets. Repertoires with fewer than 30,000 or more than 120,000 public chains were left out of co-occurrence clustering, as were several repertoires with anomalous nucleotide sharing. TCRdb's version of the immuneACCESS table is confined to in-frame rearrangements and falls short of the full clone set. An unresolved V gene accounts for under half of the shortfall where checked; the remainder is of unknown origin. The V and J calls and clone size are taken from that table; D and trimming were inferred from the DNA. The sample table lists 75,000 to 95,000 clones, approximately 80% of them with a count of one. The ten top clones hold 3% to 3.5% of the sample.

This sample was taken from a study of cytomegalovirus exposure and HLA in healthy donors (TCRdb year 2017). Looking at the study overall: An earlier analysis of some 550 of the donors reported approximately 290 Gb of sequence data and some 100 million unique TCR beta sequences from 190 million or so T cells. Donor age, sex, ethnicity and CMV serostatus were collected together with the repertoire data. Of the 398 genotyped donors, 65% to 90% fell in the genetic ancestry cluster associated with self-reported Caucasian donors. Typing coverage varied by locus: about 629-630 donors for A, B, C, DRB1 and DQB1; roughly 510 for DQA1; around 570 for DPA1; around 490 for DPB1. HLA typing included class I and class II loci at four-digit resolution. Genome-wide SNP genotypes for about three fifths of the roughly 670 donors were used in a later genetic analysis, which treated that subset as a discovery cohort. The later analysis used no new phenotypic data to find candidate immune exposures, relying instead on TCR beta sequences and their occurrence across donors. To predict cytomegalovirus infection status, the study combined high-throughput TCR immunosequencing, statistical association of individual TCRs with disease status, and machine learning. The study was designed to test whether signatures of past pathogen exposure could be identified by cataloging public T cell receptors. Several DR-DQ haplotypes were treated as single units for association and clustering because of strong linkage in the cohort. An early release that covered about 600 HLA-typed donors contained about 300 gigabases of sequencing data and about 84 million unique TCR sequences. Every discovery cohort repertoire had been produced on one sequencing platform. To study patterns of TCR occurrence, a later analysis re-analyzed previously published TCR beta repertoires from under 750 donors and added high-resolution HLA genotyping. The study used immunosequencing to profile the T cell repertoires of under 700 subjects and linked those repertoires to cytomegalovirus serostatus. Among 350 to 400 genotyped donors of the cohort, an average of around 240,000 unique TCR beta nucleotide sequences were sequenced per donor, roughly 18% of them non-productive. In addition to the first cohort of 650 to 750 subjects, a separate validation cohort of approximately 110 different subjects was used. In an earlier analysis of around 540 of the donors, high-throughput TCR beta sequencing was used to judge whether each TCR beta V gene segment behaved as functional or pseudogenic.

Overall study results and their limits: The presence/absence analyses assumed that sequencing depth was roughly uniform across donors, and that assumption may not be true. Cytomegalovirus status was reported to be diagnosed by the classifier with high specificity and sensitivity in both the original and validation cohorts. Because some donors lacked HLA typing at each locus, the association tests relied only on the typed subset. The earlier analysis of about 600 of the donors excluded around 17 rarely observed V segments, including chromosome 9 orphons, because counts were too low. In a later analysis, HLA-associated TCR beta chains were found to be more clonally expanded and to have lower generation probabilities than equally common non-associated chains. Most TCR sequences were observed very rarely across donors, whereas some public TCRs were present in many individuals. In an earlier analysis of approximately 600 of the donors, most TCR beta V segments were observed in productive rearrangements about 87% or about 30% of the time, broadly matching IMGT annotations. According to the authors, the approach could potentially be generalized to other disease states and immunological phenotypes. In a later genetic analysis, fewer N-insertions in productive TCRs were reported among donors in an Asian-associated ancestry cluster than the approximately 670-donor mean. When HLA alleles, especially DR and DQ, strongly co-occurred, TCR associations were difficult to assign to individual alleles. In a later analysis, TCR association rates were found to vary across HLA loci, with the most associated TCRs seen for DRB1 alleles and the fewest for HLA-C alleles. In a later analysis, several top co-occurrence clusters were reported to appear linked to parvovirus B19, influenza, CMV and Epstein-Barr virus. Some IMGT-functional V segments, including TRBV6-2 and TRBV6-3, could not be told apart with the 87-base-pair reads, so those segments were excluded. According to a later analysis, most CMV-associated TCR beta chains appeared to be HLA-restricted, and the HLA associations seemed to be driven largely by CMV exposure. In the study, approximately 160 TCR beta chains were listed as associated with cytomegalovirus. A later genetic analysis associated a missense DCLRE1C variant with V-gene and J-gene trimming of TCR beta chains, and an independent cohort replicated the association. Correlated functional status among segregating V segments might reflect linkage disequilibrium, but an unknown experimental factor could not be ruled out. The only immune exposure information available for the cohort was CMV serostatus. In vitro tests confirmed that three of the cytomegalovirus-associated TCR beta chains recognize cytomegalovirus antigens. The sequencing pipeline was judged likely to have produced a cluster of highly shared sequence variants as a technical artifact. A further reported finding was that TCR beta sequences accurately predicted the HLA-A and HLA-B alleles for most subjects in the first cohort. In this cohort, only TCR beta chains were sequenced, and detectable features were limited by the absence of alpha or paired-chain data. In a later analysis, more than 15,000 TCR beta sequences were associated with specific HLA alleles at a false discovery rate of 0.05.

V sheds 1 base and J sheds 1 base, leaving 10 bases between their ends. CDR1 and CDR2 are read off the germline V gene as MGHDK and SYGVNS. From the cysteine up to the phenylalanine, the CDR3 has a length of 15 residues. The entry retains the CDR3 DNA only, 45 bases that are in frame from base 1. In total, about 650 healthy bone marrow donors made up the cohort. At the time of sampling, all cohort members were nominally healthy, though unrecorded immune exposures were likely present. The donor tested CMV seronegative, placing the donor among the 350 or so seronegative members of the cohort. A peripheral blood sample was provided by each donor, and peripheral blood mononuclear cells were used for TCR beta sequencing. Genomic DNA extraction from the blood cell samples was performed with the Qiagen DNeasy Blood Extraction Kit.

The chain links TRBV25-1 with TRBJ1-1, with TRBD1 tentatively as D gene (5 bases match). The specimen sequenced was PBMCs. The receptor was derived from a man between 50 and 59 years old in good health and CMV-seronegative. The DNA reads as follows: TGTGCCAGCAGTGAATCGGAGGGACGGAACACTGAAGCTTTCTTT. It codes for CASSESEGRNTEAFF.